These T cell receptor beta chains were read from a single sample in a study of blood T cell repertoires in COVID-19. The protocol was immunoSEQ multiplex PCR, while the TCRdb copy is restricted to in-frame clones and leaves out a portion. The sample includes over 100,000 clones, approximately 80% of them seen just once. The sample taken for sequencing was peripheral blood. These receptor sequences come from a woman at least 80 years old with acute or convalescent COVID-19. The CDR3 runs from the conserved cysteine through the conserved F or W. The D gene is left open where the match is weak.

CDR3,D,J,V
CASASGDNEKLFF,-,TRBJ1-4,TRBV19
CASRGTGNYGYTF,TRBD1,TRBJ1-2,TRBV2
CASSLSTSGYNEQFF,-,TRBJ2-1,TRBV11-3
CASSQSTSSYEQYF,-,TRBJ2-7,TRBV4-3
CASSHSGSVNEQFF,-,TRBJ2-1,TRBV9
CASSGSRDQPQHF,-,TRBJ1-5,TRBV5-8
CASSENGQGGEKLFF,TRBD1,TRBJ1-4,TRBV10-2
CASSAPTSGSRYEQFF,TRBD2,TRBJ2-1,TRBV6-1
CASSVGRLGPYDTEAFF,-,TRBJ1-1,TRBV9
CASSLTSGGNNEQFF,TRBD2,TRBJ2-1,TRBV7-2
CATTIQGHPSSSYNSPLHF,-,TRBJ1-6,TRBV30
CASSTGLAEPTDTQYF,TRBD2,TRBJ2-3,TRBV7-3
CASRTSGNTEAFF,-,TRBJ1-1,TRBV7-9
CASSLKVGQALSPLHF,TRBD1,TRBJ1-6,TRBV7-2
CASIQGHSSDEQYF,-,TRBJ2-7,TRBV6-5
CASSDDRAGNTEAFF,TRBD1,TRBJ1-1,TRBV5-1
CASNRDNSPLHF,-,TRBJ1-6,TRBV9
CASFGAYTDTQYF,-,TRBJ2-3,TRBV6-5
CASSLQGGWTEAFF,-,TRBJ1-1,TRBV5-6
CASSLTGVHTEAFF,TRBD1,TRBJ1-1,TRBV28
CASSNGRENTEAFF,-,TRBJ1-1,TRBV19
CASSLAGDSYNEQFF,TRBD1,TRBJ2-1,TRBV7-2